The 11 T cell receptor beta chains below all came from one sample that was sequenced in a study of multiple sclerosis patients with progressive multifocal leukoencephalopathy. Clones were sequenced by immunoSEQ multiplex PCR, and TCRdb holds only the in-frame ones, with some missing. Among 25,000 to 35,000 clones listed, 87% were seen once. Time point of the sample: time of PML onset. Specimen: PBMCs, collected from a patient treated with natalizumab. All receptors come from a human donor with progressive multifocal leukoencephalopathy.

The chain carries TRBV7-2 and TRBJ1-5; D gene unclear. Between the trimmed V and J ends, which lost 3 bases and 7 bases, there was a span of 16 bases. Germline loops: CDR1 SGHTA, CDR2 FQGNSA. CDR3 size: 15 residues. The CDR3 sequence: CASSLEKGSHQPQHF. In DNA form, the CDR3 reads TGTGCCAGCAGCTTGGAAAAGGGCTCTCACCAGCCCCAGCATTTT.

The chain is built from TRBV5-1 and TRBJ2-1; tentatively, D is TRBD1 (6 bases). The germline V gene has CDR1 SGHRS and CDR2 YFSETQ. The CDR3 is 15 amino acids. V lost 9 bases and J lost 5, with 21 bases in between. CDR3 protein: CATAGGGAGDNEQFF. DNA for the CDR3: TGCGCCACCGCAGGTGGGGGCGCAGGGGACAATGAGCAGTTCTTC.

A single count supports this clone. The rearrangement joins TRBV28 to TRBJ1-3; maybe TRBD1 (6 bases). Trimming cost V 2 bases and J 4 bases, with 12 bases left between them. The germline gives CDR1 MDHEN, CDR2 SYDVKM. The CDR3 sequence is 15 residues long. The CDR3, as DNA: TGTGCCAGCAGTTTAGCGGGGGGGCCCGGAAACACCATATATTTT. Protein sequence: CASSLAGGPGNTIYF.

DNA of the CDR3: TGTGCTAGCGCCCTCCGCCCAGGGAACGAGCAGTACTTC. It yields the protein CASALRPGNEQYF. The V call is TRBV7-7, the J call TRBJ2-7, with D perhaps being TRBD1 or TRBD2 (5 bases each). Germline assignment: CDR1 SSHAT and CDR2 FNYEAQ (reference sequence). This CDR3 is built from 13 residues.

The table lists this clone with a count of one. The chain combines TRBV19 with TRBJ1-6, with 9 positions matching TRBD1. This CDR3 comprises 13 residues. With 6 bases clipped from V and 7 bases from J, the junction kept 1 base outside the gene matches. The germline V gene encodes CDR1 LNHDA and CDR2 SQIVND (reference sequence). Here the CDR3 DNA reads TGTGCCAGTAGCGACAGGGGGAATTCACCCCTCCACTTT. It translates to CASSDRGNSPLHF.

The CDR3 coding sequence is TGTGCCAGCAGCTTTCCCATAGCGGGCCCTAGCACAGATACGCAGTATTTT. Translating it yields CASSFPIAGPSTDTQYF. The chain has TRBV11-1 and TRBJ2-3; 7 positions match TRBD2. CDR3 length equals 17 residues. V was pared by 3 bases and J by 0 bases, with 9 bases of the junction left unmatched. Per germline, CDR1 SGHAT and CDR2 FQDESV (reference sequence).

The chain links TRBV19 to TRBJ2-1; no definite D call. The germline gives CDR1 LNHDA, CDR2 SQIVND (reference sequence). This CDR3 has 13 amino acids. Trimming cost V 5 bases and J 4 bases, with 9 bases left between them. CDR3 protein: CASSPHPYNEQFF. The CDR3 DNA is TGTGCCAGTAGTCCCCACCCTTACAATGAGCAGTTCTTC. The variable domain in full, with the rest retrieved from reference TRBV19 and TRBJ2-1, is DGGITQSPKYLFRKEGQNVTLSCEQNLNHDAMYWYRQDPGQGLRLIYYSQIVNDFQKGDIAEGYSVSREKKESFPLTVTSAQKNPTAFYLCASSPHPYNEQFFGPGTRLTVL.

The rearrangement joins TRBV29-1 to TRBJ2-7; a weak D match, TRBD2 (5 bases). The CDR3 runs 12 residues. Deletions cut 5 bases from V and 3 bases from J, with 11 bases between. CDR1 and CDR2 (germline): SQVTM, ANQGSEA. The CDR3 is CSVREGNYEQYF. The CDR3 DNA sequence: TGCAGCGTTCGAGAGGGAAACTACGAGCAGTACTTC.

This clone was seen once. V and J are TRBV25-1 and TRBJ1-1; D not resolved. Looked up from germline, CDR1 is MGHDK and CDR2 is SYGVNS. The germline V and J ends were trimmed by 5 bases and 2 bases, with 15 bases remaining between them. CDR3 length equals 15 residues. Here the CDR3 reads CASSIPGDGNTEAFF. The CDR3 DNA follows: TGTGCCAGCAGTATTCCGGGAGACGGAAACACTGAAGCTTTCTTT.

J is TRBJ2-1 and V is TRBV15; 8 bases fit TRBD2. V was clipped by 3 bases and J by 6 bases; unmatched bases: 13. The CDR3 has 17 amino acids. Germline V lookup: CDR1 LNHNV, CDR2 YYDKDF (reference sequence). For the CDR3, the DNA is TGTGCCACCAGCAGTGGAATGGGCGGGAGGCGATTCAATGAGCAGTTCTTC. Its translation: CATSSGMGGRRFNEQFF.

The V call is TRBV11-2, the J call TRBJ1-4; tentative D call: TRBD1 (6 bases). Trimming took off 3 bases at V and 0 bases at J, with 8 bases between the two ends. The CDR3 is 15 amino acids. Germline CDR1 and CDR2: SGHAT and FQNNGV. The CDR3 sequence is CASSFYRATNEKLFF. CDR3 nucleotides: TGTGCCAGCAGCTTCTACAGGGCAACTAATGAAAAACTGTTTTTT.